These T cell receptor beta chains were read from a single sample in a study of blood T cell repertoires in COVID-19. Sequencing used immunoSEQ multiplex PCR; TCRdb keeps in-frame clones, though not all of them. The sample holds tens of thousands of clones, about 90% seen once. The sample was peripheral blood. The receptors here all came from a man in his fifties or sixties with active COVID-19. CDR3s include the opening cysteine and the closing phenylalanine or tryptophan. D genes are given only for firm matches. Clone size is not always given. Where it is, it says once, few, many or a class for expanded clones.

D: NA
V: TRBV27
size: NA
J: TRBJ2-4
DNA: TGTGCCAGCAGTTATGGGGGGGCCCTTGCCAAAAACATTCAGTACTTC
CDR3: CASSYGGALAKNIQYF

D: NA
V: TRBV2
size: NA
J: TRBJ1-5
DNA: TGTGCCAGCAGTGAATCAGGTAGCAATCAGCCCCAGCATTTT
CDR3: CASSESGSNQPQHF

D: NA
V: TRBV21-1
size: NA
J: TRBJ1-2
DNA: TGTGCCAGTCAGGACAGGAGACCTAACTATGGCTACACCTTC
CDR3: CASQDRRPNYGYTF

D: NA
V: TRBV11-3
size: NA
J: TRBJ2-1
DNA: TGTGCCAGCAGAAGATTGGAGGAGCAGTTCTTC
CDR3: CASRRLEEQFF

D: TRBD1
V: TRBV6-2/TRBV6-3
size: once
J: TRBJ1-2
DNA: TGTGCCAGCAGTTCGGTCAGGGGGGACTATGGCTACACCTTC
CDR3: CASSSVRGDYGYTF

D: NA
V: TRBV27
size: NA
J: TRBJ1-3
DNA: TGTGCCAGCGGACAGTGGGGATCTGGAAACACCATATATTTT
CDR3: CASGQWGSGNTIYF

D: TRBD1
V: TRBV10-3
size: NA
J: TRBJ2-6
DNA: TGTGCCATCAGAACCACAGGGGCCGGGGCCAACGTCCTGACTTTC
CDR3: CAIRTTGAGANVLTF

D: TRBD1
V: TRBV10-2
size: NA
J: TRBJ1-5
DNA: TGCGCCAGCAGTGTACAGGGGGCTAATCAGCCCCAGCATTTT
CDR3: CASSVQGANQPQHF

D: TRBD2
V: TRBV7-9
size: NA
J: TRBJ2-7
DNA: TGTGCCAGCAGCCCCCCCGCCGGGAGGTCCTACGAGCAGTACTTC
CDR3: CASSPPAGRSYEQYF

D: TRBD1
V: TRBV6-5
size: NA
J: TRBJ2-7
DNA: TGTGCCAGCAGTTACGAGGGGACAGGGGTGGGCGAGCAGTACTTC
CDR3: CASSYEGTGVGEQYF

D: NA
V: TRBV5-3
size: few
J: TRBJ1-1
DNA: TGTGCCAGAAGCAAAACAGGGCTGACTGAAGCTTTCTTT
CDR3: CARSKTGLTEAFF

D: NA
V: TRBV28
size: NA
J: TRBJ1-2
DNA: TGTGCCAGCAGCGGTTCCCGAGGAAATGGCTACACCTTC
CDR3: CASSGSRGNGYTF

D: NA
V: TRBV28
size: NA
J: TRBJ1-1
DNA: TGTGCCAGCAGTCGGTTCACTGAAGCTTTCTTT
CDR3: CASSRFTEAFF

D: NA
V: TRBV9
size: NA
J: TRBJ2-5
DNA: TGTGCCAGCAGCGTGGAGTCCCGCAGGGCGTTCGAGACCCAGTACTTC
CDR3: CASSVESRRAFETQYF

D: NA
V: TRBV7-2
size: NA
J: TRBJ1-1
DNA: TGTGCCAGCAGTCCCAGGGCGCGAACTGAAGCTTTCTTT
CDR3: CASSPRARTEAFF

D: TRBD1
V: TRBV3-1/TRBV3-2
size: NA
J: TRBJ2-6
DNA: TGTGCCAGCAGCCAGGGAGGGACAGGGATAGCCAACGTCCTGACTTTC
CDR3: CASSQGGTGIANVLTF

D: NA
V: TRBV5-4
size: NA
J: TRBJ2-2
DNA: TGTGCCAGCAGCTTGTATACAGGGACCGGGGAGCTGTTTTTT
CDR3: CASSLYTGTGELFF

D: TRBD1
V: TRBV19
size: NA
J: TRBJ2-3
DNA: TGTGCCAGTAGTACCACAGGGGGCAGGGCAGATACGCAGTATTTT
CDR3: CASSTTGGRADTQYF

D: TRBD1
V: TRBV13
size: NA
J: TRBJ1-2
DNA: TGTGCCAGCAGCTCGCGACTTACAGGGGACCCGTATGGCTACACCTTC
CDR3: CASSSRLTGDPYGYTF

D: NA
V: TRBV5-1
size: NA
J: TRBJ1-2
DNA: TGCGCCAGCAGCTGGGGATTTGGGACAAGAGGCTACTATGGCTACACCTTC
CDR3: CASSWGFGTRGYYGYTF

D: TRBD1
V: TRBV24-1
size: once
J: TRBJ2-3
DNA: TGTGCCACCAGTGATCGGGGACAGGGGGCAGATACGCAGTATTTT
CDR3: CATSDRGQGADTQYF

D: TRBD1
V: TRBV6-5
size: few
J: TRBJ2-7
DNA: TGTGCCAGCAGCTCCCTGGCTGGGACAGAGGACGAGCAGTACTTC
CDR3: CASSSLAGTEDEQYF